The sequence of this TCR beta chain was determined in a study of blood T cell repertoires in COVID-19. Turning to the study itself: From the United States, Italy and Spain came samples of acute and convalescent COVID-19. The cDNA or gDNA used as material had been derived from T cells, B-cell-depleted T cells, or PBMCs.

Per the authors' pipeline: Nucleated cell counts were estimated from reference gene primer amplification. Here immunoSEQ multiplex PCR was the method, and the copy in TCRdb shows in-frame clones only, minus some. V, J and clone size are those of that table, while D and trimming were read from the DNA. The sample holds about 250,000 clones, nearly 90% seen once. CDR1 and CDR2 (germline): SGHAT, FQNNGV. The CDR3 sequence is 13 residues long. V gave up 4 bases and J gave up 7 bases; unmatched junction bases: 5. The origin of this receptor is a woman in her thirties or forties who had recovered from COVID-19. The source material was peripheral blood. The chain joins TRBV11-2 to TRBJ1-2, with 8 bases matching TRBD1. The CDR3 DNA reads TGTGCCAGCAGCTGGACAGGGAATAGTGGCTACACCTTC. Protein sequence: CASSWTGNSGYTF.